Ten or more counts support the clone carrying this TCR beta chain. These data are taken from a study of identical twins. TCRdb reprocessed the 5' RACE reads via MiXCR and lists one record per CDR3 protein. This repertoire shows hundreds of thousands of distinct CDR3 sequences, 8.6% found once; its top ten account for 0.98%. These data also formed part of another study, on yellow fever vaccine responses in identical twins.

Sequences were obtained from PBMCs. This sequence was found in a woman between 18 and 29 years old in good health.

CDR3 sequence reads: CSVAVKDEQFF. CDR3 in DNA: TGCAGCGTCGCGGTGAAGGATGAGCAGTTCTTC. The V gene is TRBV29-1, the J gene TRBJ2-1; unclear D gene. The CDR3 sequence is 11 residues long. Germline V gives CDR1 SQVTM, CDR2 ANQGSEA. Trimming cost V 6 bases and J 8 bases, with 11 bases left between them.